This TCR beta chain comes out of a study of CD4 T cell repertoires in COVID-19. This clone was counted a single time. Only in-frame clones appear in the TCRdb table, and some are missing; sequencing was by immunoSEQ multiplex PCR. This sample has over 75,000 clones; 83% occur once, and the top ten carry roughly 0.6%. Germline CDR1 and CDR2: LGHDT and YNNKEL (reference sequence). Trimming pared 0 bases from V and 6 bases from J, leaving 12 bases between. This CDR3 spans 15 amino acids. Sample: CD4+ T cells from peripheral blood, taken after recovery from COVID-19. The chain recombines TRBV3-1 (or the pseudogene TRBV3-2) with TRBJ1-5, with a tentative D call TRBD1 (5 bases). The receptor was isolated from a human donor who had COVID-19. DNA of the CDR3: TGTGCCAGCAGCCAAGATATCTCAGGGCCTCAGCCCCAGCATTTT. Its translation is CASSQDISGPQPQHF.